The present entry profiles one T cell receptor beta chain with its context. The sample belongs to a study of blood T cell repertoires in COVID-19. Turning to the study itself: Specimens from acute and convalescent COVID-19 originated in the United States, Italy and Spain.

Trimming took 1 base from V and 6 from J; bases not matched to a gene: 0. The CDR3 is 13 residues long. Germline CDR1 SGHAT, CDR2 FQNNGV. TCRdb keeps only in-frame clones here, not all; method: immunoSEQ multiplex PCR. The sample includes 110,000 to 150,000 clones, 75% to 90% of them seen just once. The sequence was obtained from a human donor in a cohort sampled during active COVID-19. Sequenced input: peripheral blood. The chain combines TRBV11-2 with TRBJ1-2; 9 bases fit TRBD1. The CDR3 loop is CASSLGTGDGYTF. CDR3 sequence (DNA): TGTGCCAGCAGCTTAGGGACAGGGGATGGCTACACCTTC.